The T cell receptor beta chain described here comes from a study of neurological immune-mediated disorders. This clonotype was counted at least ten times. As yet, its antigen is unknown. The germline gives CDR1 DFQATT, CDR2 SNEGSKA (reference sequence). The length of the CDR3 is 13 residues. V dropped 5 bases and J dropped 2 bases, with 13 bases sitting between them. Over 180 million TCR-beta sequences, together covering 15-18 subjects, were produced by every individual sequencing run that was carried out. One entry per CDR3 protein, called by TCRdb with MiXCR from the 5' RACE reads. The sample records tens of thousands of distinct CDR3 sequences, approximately 2.8% being singletons. Notes on the study in general: There were no CDR3 amino acid sequences shared by expanded clones across subjects, a result suggesting private repertoires in all groups.

The receptor was derived from a woman aged 25 to 39 with multiple sclerosis. Sample: PBMCs. This chain links TRBV20-1 with TRBJ2-7, with a possible D match to TRBD2 (6 bases). The CDR3 is CSARWEVPYEQYF. The CDR3 nucleotides read TGCAGTGCTCGGTGGGAGGTCCCCTACGAGCAGTACTTC.